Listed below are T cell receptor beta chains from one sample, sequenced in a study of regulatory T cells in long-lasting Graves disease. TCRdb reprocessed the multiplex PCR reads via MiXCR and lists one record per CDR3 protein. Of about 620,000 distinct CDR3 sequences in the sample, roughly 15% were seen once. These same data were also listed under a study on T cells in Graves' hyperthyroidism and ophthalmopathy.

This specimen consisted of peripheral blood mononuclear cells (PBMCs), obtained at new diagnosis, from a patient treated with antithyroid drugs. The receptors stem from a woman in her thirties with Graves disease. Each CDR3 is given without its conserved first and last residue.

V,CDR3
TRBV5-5,ASSVQGNQPQH
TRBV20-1,SARVDVYEQY
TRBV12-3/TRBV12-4,ASSLPPGGGNTIY
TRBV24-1,ATSESLAGGRDTQY
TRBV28,ASRDRDRVSQAF
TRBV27,ASLGDTEAF
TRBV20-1,SARKVGRGRLVGSGGYT
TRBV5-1,ASSIVSVVSYNEQF
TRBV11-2,ASSLASSGGDNEQF
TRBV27,ASSKGQHMEQY
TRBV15,ATSKGGNYGYT
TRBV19,ASSYTATNEKLF
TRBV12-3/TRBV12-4,ASSFGDRGLNTEAF
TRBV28,ASNKNTEAF
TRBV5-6,ASSLDLLRIQY
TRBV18,ASSSSGSRGETQY
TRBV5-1,ASSLLRGGNEQY
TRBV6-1,ASSQAGGMYEQY
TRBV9,ASSVQSGRARGELF
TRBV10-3,AISESMSGAYGYT